This T cell receptor (beta chain) was captured by sequencing in a study of cytomegalovirus exposure and HLA in healthy donors (dated by TCRdb to 2016 to 2017). About the investigation overall: An earlier analysis of 587 of the donors reported 250 to 350 Gb of sequence data and 117 million unique TCR beta sequences obtained from about 180 million T cells. Class I and class II HLA loci were covered by the typing at four-digit resolution. Genome-wide SNP genotypes for about 60% of the roughly 670 donors were used in a later genetic analysis, which treated that subset as a discovery cohort. Because of strong linkage in the cohort, roughly five DR-DQ haplotypes were treated as single units for association and clustering. Donor age, sex, ethnicity and CMV serostatus were collected together with the repertoire data. Typing coverage differed by locus: A, B, C, DRB1 and DQB1 were typed in roughly 620-630 donors, DQA1 in roughly 500, DPA1 in some 570, and DPB1 in just under 480. An earlier analysis of 587 of the donors used high-throughput TCR beta sequencing to judge whether each TCR beta V gene segment behaved as functional or pseudogenic. High-throughput TCR immunosequencing, statistical association of individual TCRs with disease status, and machine learning were combined to predict cytomegalovirus infection status. Among around 400 genotyped donors of the cohort, an average of around 240,000 unique TCR beta nucleotide sequences was sequenced per donor, of which roughly 17% were non-productive. The aim of the study was to test whether cataloging public T cell receptors could identify signatures of past pathogen exposure. A later analysis re-examined previously published TCR beta repertoires from just over 650 donors and added high-resolution HLA genotyping to investigate patterns of TCR occurrence. About 300 gigabases of sequencing data and tens of millions of unique TCR sequences were included in an early release covering about 600 HLA-typed donors. Rather than drawing on any new phenotypic data, the later analysis identified candidate immune exposures from TCR beta sequences and the way those sequences occurred across donors. The study used immunosequencing to profile the T cell repertoires of approximately 640 subjects and linked those repertoires to cytomegalovirus serostatus. Of the roughly 400 genotyped donors, around 81% fell in the genetic ancestry cluster associated with self-reported Caucasian donors. In addition to the first cohort of approximately 650 subjects, a separate validation cohort of 120 different subjects was used. Every repertoire in the discovery cohort had been generated on one and the same sequencing platform. Results and caveats for the whole study, not just this receptor: For the cohort, immune exposure information was limited to CMV serostatus. According to a later genetic analysis, donors in an Asian-associated ancestry cluster had fewer N-insertions in productive TCRs than the roughly 700-donor mean. Some IMGT-functional V segments, including TRBV6-2 and TRBV6-3, could not be distinguished by the 87-base-pair reads and were therefore excluded. Roughly uniform sequencing depth across donors was assumed in presence/absence analyses, although this assumption may not hold. Fewer than 20 rarely observed V segments, including chromosome 9 orphons, were excluded from the earlier analysis of approximately 500 of the donors because counts were too low. Only TCR beta chains were sequenced in this cohort, and the absence of alpha or paired-chain data limited detectable features. Linkage disequilibrium might explain the correlated functional status among segregating V segments, but an unknown experimental factor could not be ruled out. When HLA alleles, especially DR and DQ, strongly co-occurred, TCR associations were difficult to assign to individual alleles. A few of the identified cytomegalovirus-associated TCR beta chains were confirmed in vitro to be specific for cytomegalovirus antigens. While some public TCRs were present in many individuals, most TCR sequences turned up only very rarely across donors. A cluster of highly shared sequence variants was judged likely to be a technical artifact of the sequencing pipeline. In a later analysis, most CMV-associated TCR beta chains were found to appear HLA-restricted, with HLA associations seemingly driven largely by CMV exposure. In a later analysis, TCR association rates were found to vary across HLA loci, with the most associated TCRs seen for DRB1 alleles and the fewest for HLA-C alleles. A later analysis associated about 17,000 TCR beta sequences with specific HLA alleles at a false discovery rate of 0.05. Because HLA typing was unavailable for some donors at each locus, only the typed subset was used in association tests. In a later analysis, HLA-associated TCR beta chains showed more clonal expansion and lower generation probabilities than non-associated chains that were equally common. In a later analysis, several top co-occurrence clusters were reported to appear linked to parvovirus B19, influenza, CMV and Epstein-Barr virus. A further reported finding was that TCR beta sequences accurately predicted the HLA-A and HLA-B alleles for most subjects in the first cohort. A total of some 180 TCR beta chains were listed by the study as associated with cytomegalovirus. Broadly in line with IMGT annotations, most TCR beta V segments showed up in productive rearrangements about 90% or about 30% of the time in an earlier analysis of several hundred of the donors. The authors suggested that the approach could potentially be generalized to other disease states and immunological phenotypes. In a later genetic analysis, a missense DCLRE1C variant was associated with V-gene and J-gene trimming of TCR beta chains, and the association was replicated in an independent cohort. In both the original and validation cohorts, the classifier was reported to diagnose cytomegalovirus status with high specificity and sensitivity.

In total, more than 500 healthy bone marrow donors made up the cohort. At the time of sampling, all cohort members were nominally healthy, though unrecorded immune exposures were likely present. The donor tested CMV seronegative, placing the donor among the 350 or so seronegative members of the cohort. Every donor gave a peripheral blood sample, and the peripheral blood mononuclear cells from that sample were used for TCR beta sequencing. The Qiagen DNeasy Blood Extraction Kit was used to extract genomic DNA from the blood cell samples. The germline V gene encodes CDR1 SEHNR and CDR2 FQNEAQ (reference sequence). Trimming leaves V shorter by 5 bases and J shorter by 3 bases, with the junction holding 9 bases beyond the gene matches. The CDR3 covers 15 residues, taking in both the cysteine and the phenylalanine. Only the CDR3 portion is preserved as DNA: 45 bases, with reading frame beginning at the first base.

The receptor library was made with the immunoSEQ multiplex PCR assay. The multiplex PCR relied on a mix of 60 forward primers for TCR Vbeta segments and 13 reverse primers for TCR Jbeta segments. Amplification of the CDR3 region of rearranged TCR beta genes was performed with a multiplex PCR assay on genomic DNA. Amplified TCR beta libraries were sequenced as 87-base-pair reads on the Illumina HiSeq System. Concerning the study's data processing: Across the 700 or so repertoires, a later analysis counted approximately 83 million unique TCR beta chains, approximately 10 million of which were shared by at least two donors. A nearest-neighbor algorithm error-corrected the raw reads and collapsed the reads into unique sequences, merging closely related sequences to remove PCR and sequencing errors. To assign V, D and J gene segments, CDR3 sequences were aligned to IMGT reference sequences. Each retained sequence needed at least a six-nucleotide match to both a V gene segment and a J gene segment. A rearrangement counted as productive if the CDR3 had no stop codons and remained in frame with V and J, and every other rearrangement counted as non-productive. CDR3 was defined by IMGT convention, running from the second conserved V-encoded cysteine to the conserved J-encoded phenylalanine. In an earlier analysis of more than 550 of the donors, sequences lacking an unambiguous match to a single V gene segment were excluded. An earlier analysis of almost 600 of the donors classified V segments as functional when productive rearrangements were above 56.7% and as segregating when the standard deviation between donors was above 5%. A statistical classification framework was built to diagnose cytomegalovirus status from the catalog of TCR beta chain sequences. In a later analysis, TCR nucleotide sequences were compared against IMGT/GENE-DB human TR gene sequences so that V and J genes could be assigned. Using the TCRdist pipeline, a later analysis assigned CDR3 sequences along with most-parsimonious VDJ recombination scenarios. In a later analysis, each TCR beta chain was defined by its CDR3 amino acid sequence together with its V-gene family, and reads without a unique V-gene family were excluded. As a way to deal with suspected cross-contamination and a sequencing artifact, a later analysis dropped roughly 600 nucleotide sequences that were highly shared and had low generation probability. In a later analysis, a clonal expansion index for each public chain was calculated from normalized within-repertoire ranks of inferred template counts. Generation probabilities in a later analysis came from a VDJ recombination model fitted to out-of-frame rearrangements, and those results were checked against IGoR. A later analysis scored TCR-TCR, TCR-HLA and TCR-CMV co-occurrence with hypergeometric tests, applying a repertoire-size bias correction to TCR pairs. To estimate false discovery rates, a later analysis permuted the HLA or CMV assignments 20 times. In a later analysis, co-occurring TCRs were grouped using DBSCAN, with TCRdist sequence similarity added in when clustering inside HLA-allele-positive subsets. Co-occurrence clustering excluded repertoires with fewer than 30,000 or more than 120,000 public chains, plus five with anomalous nucleotide sharing. TCRdb carries this immuneACCESS record with in-frame sequences only. Its versions omit some clonotypes, under half of them owing to an unresolved V gene in the studies checked, with the rest unexplained. That table is the source of V, J and clone size, and D and trimming were worked out from the DNA. The sample has 120,000 to 150,000 clones on record, around a tenth of them singletons. The ten largest make up about 2% of the sample.

Points on this clone: Its antigen is not yet known. No quality values exist for individual bases; no much larger clone is one base distant.

The clonotype originates from a male donor in good health and CMV-seronegative. This sequence uses TRBV7-9 and TRBJ1-2; 7 of the junction bases match TRBD1. Sequencing used PBMCs. The nucleotide sequence is given as TGTGCCAGCAGCCTCCGGGACAGTACCTACTATGGCTACACCTTC. It translates to CASSLRDSTYYGYTF.